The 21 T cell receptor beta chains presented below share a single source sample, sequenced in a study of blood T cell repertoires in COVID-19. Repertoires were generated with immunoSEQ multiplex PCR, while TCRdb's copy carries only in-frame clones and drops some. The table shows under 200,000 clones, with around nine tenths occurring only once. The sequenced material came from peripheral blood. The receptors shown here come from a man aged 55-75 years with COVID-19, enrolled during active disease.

The CDR3 DNA sequence: TGTGCCAGCAGTTTTTCAGGGGCGCGGACTGAAGCTTTCTTT. Translating gives CASSFSGARTEAFF. V is TRBV28 and J is TRBJ1-1, with a possible D match to TRBD1 (6 bases). Germline CDR1 is MDHEN and CDR2 is SYDVKM. Trimming left V 3 bases short and J 5 bases short, with 13 bases between. CDR3 size: 14 residues.

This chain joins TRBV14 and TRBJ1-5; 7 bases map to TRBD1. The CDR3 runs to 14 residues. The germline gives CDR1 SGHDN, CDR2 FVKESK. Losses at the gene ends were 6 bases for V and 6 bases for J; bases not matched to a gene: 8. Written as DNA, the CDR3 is TGTGCCAGCAGGCGACAGGGTGCGAGTCAGCCCCAGCATTTT. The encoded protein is CASRRQGASQPQHF.

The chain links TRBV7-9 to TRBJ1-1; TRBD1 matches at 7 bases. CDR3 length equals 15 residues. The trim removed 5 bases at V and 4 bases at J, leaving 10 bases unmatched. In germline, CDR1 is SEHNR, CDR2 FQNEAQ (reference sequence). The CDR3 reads CASSLLTGVGTEAFF. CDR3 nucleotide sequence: TGTGCCAGCAGCCTTCTTACAGGGGTAGGCACTGAAGCTTTCTTT.

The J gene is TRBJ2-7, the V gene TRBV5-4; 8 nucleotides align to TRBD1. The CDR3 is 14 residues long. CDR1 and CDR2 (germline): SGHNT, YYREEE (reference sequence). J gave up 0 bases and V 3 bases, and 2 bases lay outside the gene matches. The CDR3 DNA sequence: TGTGCCAGCAGCTGGGACAGGAGCTCCTACGAGCAGTACTTC. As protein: CASSWDRSSYEQYF.

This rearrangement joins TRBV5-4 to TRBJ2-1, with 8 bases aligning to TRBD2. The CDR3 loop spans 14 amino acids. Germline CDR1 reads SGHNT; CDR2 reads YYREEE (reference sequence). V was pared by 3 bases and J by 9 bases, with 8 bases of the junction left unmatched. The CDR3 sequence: CASSSGGVRVEQFF. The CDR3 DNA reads TGTGCCAGCAGCTCCGGGGGGGTTCGGGTTGAGCAGTTCTTC.

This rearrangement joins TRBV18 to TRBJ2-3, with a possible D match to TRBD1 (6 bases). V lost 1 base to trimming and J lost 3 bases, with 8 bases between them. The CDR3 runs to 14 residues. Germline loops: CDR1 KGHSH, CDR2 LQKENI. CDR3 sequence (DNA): TGTGCCAGCTCACCACGACAGGAGACAGATACGCAGTATTTT. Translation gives CASSPRQETDTQYF. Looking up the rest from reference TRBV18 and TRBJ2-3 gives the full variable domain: NAGVMQNPRHLVRRRGQEARLRCSPMKGHSHVYWYRQLPEEGLKFMVYLQKENIIDESGMPKERFSAEFPKEGPSILRIQQVVRGDSAAYFCASSPRQETDTQYFGPGTRLTVL.

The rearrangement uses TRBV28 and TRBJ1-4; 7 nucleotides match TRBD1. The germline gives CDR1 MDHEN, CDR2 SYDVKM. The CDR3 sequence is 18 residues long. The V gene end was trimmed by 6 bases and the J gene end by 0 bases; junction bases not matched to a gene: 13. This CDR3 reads CASRSTTGLHTTNEKLFF. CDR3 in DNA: TGTGCCAGCAGGTCGACGACAGGGCTACACACAACTAATGAAAAACTGTTTTTT. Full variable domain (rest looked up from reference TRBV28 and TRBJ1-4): DVKVTQSSRYLVKRTGEKVFLECVQDMDHENMFWYRQDPGLGLRLIYFSYDVKMKEKGDIPEGYSVSREKKERFSLILESASTNQTSMYLCASRSTTGLHTTNEKLFFGSGTQLSVL.

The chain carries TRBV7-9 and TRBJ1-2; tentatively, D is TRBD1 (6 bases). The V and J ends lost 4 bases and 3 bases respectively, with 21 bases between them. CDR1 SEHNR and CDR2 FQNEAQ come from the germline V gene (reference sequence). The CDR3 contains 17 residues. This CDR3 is CASSSDRWGHHYYGYTF. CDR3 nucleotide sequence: TGTGCCAGCAGCTCCGACAGATGGGGGCATCACTACTATGGCTACACCTTC.

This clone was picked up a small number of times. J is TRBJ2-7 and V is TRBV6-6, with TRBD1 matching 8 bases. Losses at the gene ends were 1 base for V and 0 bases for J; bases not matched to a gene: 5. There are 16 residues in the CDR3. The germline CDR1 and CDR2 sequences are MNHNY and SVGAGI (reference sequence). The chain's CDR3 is CASSYLMDRASYEQYF. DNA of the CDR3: TGTGCCAGCAGTTACTTAATGGACAGGGCCTCCTACGAGCAGTACTTC.

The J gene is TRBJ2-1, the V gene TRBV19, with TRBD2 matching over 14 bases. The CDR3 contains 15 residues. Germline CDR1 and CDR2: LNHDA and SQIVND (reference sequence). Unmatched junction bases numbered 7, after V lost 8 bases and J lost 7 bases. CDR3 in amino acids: CASGTSGSMLNEQFF. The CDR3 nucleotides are TGTGCCAGTGGGACTAGCGGGAGTATGTTGAATGAGCAGTTCTTC.

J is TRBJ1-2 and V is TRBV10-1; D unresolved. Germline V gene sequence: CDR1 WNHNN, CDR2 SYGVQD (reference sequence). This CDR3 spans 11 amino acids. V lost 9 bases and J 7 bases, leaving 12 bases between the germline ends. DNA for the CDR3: TGCGCCAGTTGGCGGAACGGTGGCTACACCTTC. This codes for CASWRNGGYTF.

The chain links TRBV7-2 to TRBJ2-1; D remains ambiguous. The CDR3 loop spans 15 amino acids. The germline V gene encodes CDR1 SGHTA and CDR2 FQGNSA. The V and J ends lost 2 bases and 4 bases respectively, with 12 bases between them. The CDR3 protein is CASSLSRLEYNEQFF. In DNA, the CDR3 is TGTGCCAGCAGCTTAAGTCGGCTAGAATACAATGAGCAGTTCTTC.

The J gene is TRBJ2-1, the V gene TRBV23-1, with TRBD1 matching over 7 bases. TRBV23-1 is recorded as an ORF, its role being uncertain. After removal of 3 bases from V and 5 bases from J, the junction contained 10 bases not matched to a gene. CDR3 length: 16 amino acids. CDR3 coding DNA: TGCGCCAGCAGTCACATACCGGGACAGCAAAACAATGAGCAGTTCTTC. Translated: CASSHIPGQQNNEQFF.

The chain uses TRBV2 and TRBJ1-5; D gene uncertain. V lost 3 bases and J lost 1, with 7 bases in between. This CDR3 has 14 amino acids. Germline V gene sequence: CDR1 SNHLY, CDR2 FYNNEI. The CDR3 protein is CASSDEASNQPQHF. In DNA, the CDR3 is TGTGCCAGCAGTGACGAGGCGAGCAATCAGCCCCAGCATTTT.

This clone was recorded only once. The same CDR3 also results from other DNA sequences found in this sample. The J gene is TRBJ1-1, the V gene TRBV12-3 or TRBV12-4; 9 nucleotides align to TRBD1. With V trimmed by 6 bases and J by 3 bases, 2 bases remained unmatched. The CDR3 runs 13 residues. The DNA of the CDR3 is TGTGCCAGCAGCCGGACAGGGGACACTGAAGCTTTCTTT. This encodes CASSRTGDTEAFF.

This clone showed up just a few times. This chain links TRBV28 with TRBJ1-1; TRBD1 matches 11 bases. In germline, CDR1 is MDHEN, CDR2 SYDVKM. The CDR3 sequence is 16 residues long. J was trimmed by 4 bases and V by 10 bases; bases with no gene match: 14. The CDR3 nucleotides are TGTGCCACCGGGCGGACAGGGGGCGTAGGCACCACTGAAGCTTTCTTT. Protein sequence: CATGRTGGVGTTEAFF.

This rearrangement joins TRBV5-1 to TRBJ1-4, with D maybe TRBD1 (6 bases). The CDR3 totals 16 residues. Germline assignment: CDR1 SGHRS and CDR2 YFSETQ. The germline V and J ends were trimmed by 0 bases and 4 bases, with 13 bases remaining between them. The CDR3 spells CASSLASGVLNEKLFF. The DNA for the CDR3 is TGCGCCAGCAGCTTGGCCTCAGGGGTCCTTAATGAAAAACTGTTTTTT.

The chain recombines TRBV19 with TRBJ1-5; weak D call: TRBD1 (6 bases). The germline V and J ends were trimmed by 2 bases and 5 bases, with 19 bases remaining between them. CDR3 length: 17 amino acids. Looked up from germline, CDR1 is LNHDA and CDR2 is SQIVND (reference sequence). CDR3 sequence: CASSILIGNRAHQPQHF. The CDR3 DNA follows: TGTGCCAGTAGTATATTGATAGGGAACAGGGCTCATCAGCCCCAGCATTTT.

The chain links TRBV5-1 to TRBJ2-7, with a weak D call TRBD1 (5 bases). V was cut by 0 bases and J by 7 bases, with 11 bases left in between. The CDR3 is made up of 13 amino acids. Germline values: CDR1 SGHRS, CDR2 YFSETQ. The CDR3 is CASSLAQGREQYF. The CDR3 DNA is TGCGCCAGCAGCTTGGCTCAGGGTCGGGAGCAGTACTTC.

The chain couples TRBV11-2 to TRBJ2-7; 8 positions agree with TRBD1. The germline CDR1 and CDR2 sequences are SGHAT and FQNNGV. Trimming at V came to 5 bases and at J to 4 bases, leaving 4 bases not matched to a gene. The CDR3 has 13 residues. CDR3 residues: CASSLDRGYEQYF. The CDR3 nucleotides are TGTGCCAGCAGCCTTGACAGGGGTTACGAGCAGTACTTC.

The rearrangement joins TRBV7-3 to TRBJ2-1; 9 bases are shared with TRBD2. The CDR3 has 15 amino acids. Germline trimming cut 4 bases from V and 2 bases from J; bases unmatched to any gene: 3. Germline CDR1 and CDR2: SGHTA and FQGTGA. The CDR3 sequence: CASSSVAGAYNEQFF. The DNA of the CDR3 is TGTGCCAGCAGCTCCGTAGCGGGAGCCTACAATGAGCAGTTCTTC.